This T cell receptor beta chain was sequenced in a study of vaccination and CD4 T cells after COVID-19. Treatment of the sample: approximately nine-day PBMC culture with coronavirus spike peptide pools or control peptides (ViraFEST assay). Sequence data for DNA of cultured CD4+ T cells were generated by the Oncomine TCR Beta short-read assay. In TCRdb, the PCR reads were re-called with MiXCR into one record per CDR3 protein. The sample holds approximately 20,000 distinct CDR3 sequences, less than 65% seen once. Trimming stripped 2 bases from V and 5 bases from J, with 6 bases between. Germline V CDR1 and CDR2: WSHSY, SAAADI. The CDR3 is made up of 13 amino acids. Details on this clonotype: Its antigen is unidentified.

This clonotype was obtained from a human donor who had recovered from COVID-19. Sequencing used CD4+ T cells from blood, cultured in vitro. The chain carries TRBV10-2 and TRBJ2-2; the D is unclear. The CDR3 DNA sequence: TGCGCCAGCAGTGAGCAGATTACCGGGGAGCTGTTTTTT. This translates into CASSEQITGELFF.